The sequence of this T cell receptor (beta chain) was determined in a study of neoadjuvant anti-PD-1 for oral cavity cancer. This clone was detected only a few times. The CDR3 sequence is 13 residues long. Deletions cut 4 bases from V and 5 bases from J, with 12 bases between. Germline CDR1 and CDR2: SNHLY and FYNNEI. The time point was: after neoadjuvant nivolumab, at surgical resection. Patients had HPV-negative, locally advanced oral cavity squamous cell carcinoma. The repertoire was sequenced with immunoSEQ multiplex PCR; TCRdb's copy has only in-frame clones and lacks some. The table includes about 23,000 clones, 40% to 45% detected once.

The receptor's source is a person between 40 and 85 years old with oral cavity squamous cell carcinoma. The V gene is TRBV2, the J gene TRBJ2-7; D remains unclear. Specimen: tumor tissue, collected after nivolumab (anti-PD-1) treatment. The CDR3 sequence: CASSVSSINEQYF. DNA for the CDR3: TGTGCCAGCAGTGTTTCCAGTATCAACGAGCAGTACTTC.